The 15 T cell receptor beta chains below all came from one sample that was sequenced in a study of blood T cell repertoires in COVID-19 (dated by TCRdb to about 2020). Libraries were prepared through the immunoSEQ multiplex PCR assay. Drawn from immuneACCESS, this table holds only the in-frame rearrangements with V and J called that TCRdb kept. Clones are partly lost; checked studies trace under half to an unresolved V gene and leave the rest unexplained. The sample table shows some 140,000 clones, and about 90% are seen once. Of the sample, 0.55% falls within the top ten clones. Sample: peripheral blood. These receptors were obtained from a man aged 45-65 years with acute or convalescent COVID-19.

This chain uses TRBV3-1 (or the pseudogene TRBV3-2) with TRBJ2-7, with D maybe TRBD1 (6 bases). The CDR3 covers 15 residues. V lost 1 base to trimming and J lost 4 bases, with 14 bases between them. Germline V gene lookup returns CDR1 LGHDT and CDR2 YNNKEL (reference sequence). The CDR3 spells CASSQALGQGYEQYF. DNA for the CDR3: TGTGCCAGCAGCCAAGCTTTGGGGCAGGGGTACGAGCAGTACTTC.

The rearrangement links TRBV10-3 to TRBJ2-5; a weak D match, TRBD1 (6 bases). Looked up from germline, CDR1 is ENHRY and CDR2 is SYGVKD. The CDR3 length is 14 residues. The germline V and J ends were trimmed by 10 bases and 5 bases, with 20 bases remaining between them. The CDR3 reads CATEPGRGGETQYF. CDR3 nucleotides: TGTGCCACTGAGCCCGGCAGGGGTGGCGAGACCCAGTACTTC.

J is TRBJ2-7 and V is TRBV11-2; weak D call: TRBD2 (6 bases). The ends were cut back, 3 bases at V and 3 bases at J, with 18 bases in the middle. CDR1 SGHAT and CDR2 FQNNGV come from the germline V gene. This CDR3 has 16 amino acids. The CDR3 DNA sequence: TGTGCCAGCAGCTTCCCGGTTATGGGGGGACTCTACGAGCAGTACTTC. Residues: CASSFPVMGGLYEQYF.

Concerning this clone: Germline is not matched at one junction end, which may reflect a read error. This chain uses TRBV5-1 with TRBJ1-3, with D possibly being TRBD1 (6 bases). Per germline, CDR1 SGHRS and CDR2 YFSETQ. The CDR3 runs 14 residues. Here the CDR3 reads CASSSGGSGNTICF. For the CDR3, the DNA is TGCGCCAGCAGCTCGGGGGGCTCTGGAAACACCATATGTTTT.

The chain recombines TRBV6-2 or TRBV6-3 with TRBJ2-1; D might be TRBD2 (5 bases). This CDR3 region has 14 residues. Germline CDR1 and CDR2: MNHEY and SVGEGT. Trimming cost V 4 bases and J 5 bases, with 12 bases left between them. CDR3 protein: CASSLEGFNNEQFF. The CDR3 DNA follows: TGTGCCAGCAGTTTAGAGGGTTTCAACAATGAGCAGTTCTTC.

The rearrangement joins TRBV27 to TRBJ1-2; D remains ambiguous. CDR1 MNHEY and CDR2 SMNVEV come from the germline V gene (reference sequence). Trimming took 6 bases from V and 4 from J, leaving 12 bases between them. The CDR3 contains 13 residues. CDR3 sequence reads: CASRPTGAYGYTF. In DNA, the CDR3 is TGTGCCAGCAGACCGACCGGAGCCTATGGCTACACCTTC.

This clone was seen a handful of times. V is TRBV11-2 and J is TRBJ2-7; no clear D gene. Germline CDR1 SGHAT, CDR2 FQNNGV. The CDR3 spans 15 residues. The V and J ends lost 5 bases and 2 bases respectively, with 16 bases between them. DNA for the CDR3: TGTGCCAGCAGCACCCTTAACTTACCCCCCTACGAGCAGTACTTC. Its protein is CASSTLNLPPYEQYF.

The chain is built from TRBV6-2 or TRBV6-3 and TRBJ2-7; 9 bases are shared with TRBD2. This CDR3 is built from 16 residues. Trimming removed 6 bases from V and 6 bases from J; junction bases left unmatched: 15. Germline lookup yields CDR1 MNHEY and CDR2 SVGEGT. CDR3 in amino acids: CASSSWGSGGSLEQYV. In DNA, the CDR3 is TGTGCCAGCAGCTCCTGGGGTAGCGGGGGCTCTCTCGAGCAGTACGTC.

The chain combines TRBV27 with TRBJ2-7; 9 bases map to TRBD2. This CDR3 contains 15 residues. From germline, CDR1 is MNHEY and CDR2 SMNVEV (reference sequence). The V and J ends lost 4 bases and 0 bases, in that order; junction bases with no gene match: 4. The CDR3 is CASSSRLADSYEQYF. The DNA of the CDR3 is TGTGCCAGCAGTTCGAGACTAGCGGACTCCTACGAGCAGTACTTC.

This chain links TRBV25-1 with TRBJ1-1; TRBD1 matches at 8 bases. Germline V gives CDR1 MGHDK, CDR2 SYGVNS. The V and J ends lost 0 bases and 1 base, in that order; junction bases with no gene match: 7. CDR3 length equals 17 residues. Here the CDR3 reads CASSEYDGGTGNTEAFF. CDR3 nucleotides: TGTGCCAGCAGTGAATATGACGGAGGGACAGGGAACACTGAAGCTTTCTTT. Full variable domain (missing parts from reference TRBV25-1 and TRBJ1-1): EADIYQTPRYLVIGTGKKITLECSQTMGHDKMYWYQQDPGMELHLIHYSYGVNSTEKGDLSSESTVSRIRTEHFPLTLESARPSHTSQYLCASSEYDGGTGNTEAFFGQGTRLTVV.

The chain uses TRBV2 and TRBJ2-4, with a weak D call TRBD2 (6 bases). Per the germline V gene, CDR1 is SNHLY and CDR2 is FYNNEI. The V end lost 6 bases, the J end lost 5 bases, and 11 bases lay between the germline ends. The CDR3 is 13 amino acids. CDR3 in amino acids: CASRDSGQNIQYF. CDR3 DNA sequence: TGTGCCAGCAGGGATAGCGGCCAAAACATTCAGTACTTC.

This clone showed up just a few times. The rearrangement joins TRBV6-5 to TRBJ1-2; 7 bases line up with TRBD1. The CDR3 has 15 amino acids. The J segment lost 4 bases and the V segment lost 5 bases, leaving 10 bases of the junction unmatched. CDR1 is MNHEY, CDR2 SVGAGI, per germline. CDR3 region: CASSPIGGQAYGYTF. In DNA, the CDR3 is TGTGCCAGCAGTCCGATTGGAGGACAGGCCTATGGCTACACCTTC.

The chain's CDR3 is CASSFPGGKGGYTF. The CDR3 region has the DNA TGTGCCAGCAGCTTCCCCGGGGGAAAGGGTGGCTACACCTTC. The chain is built from TRBV11-2 and TRBJ1-2, with D possibly TRBD1 on 5 matching bases. CDR1 SGHAT and CDR2 FQNNGV come from the germline V gene. This CDR3 region has 14 residues. With 3 bases removed from V and 7 bases from J, the gap between germline ends came to 15 bases.

The chain recombines TRBV4-2 with TRBJ1-1; 8 bases are a match to TRBD1. The CDR3 extends over 17 amino acids. Germline-derived CDR1 and CDR2 are LGHNA and YNFKEQ. The V and J ends lost 4 bases and 2 bases, in that order; junction bases with no gene match: 12. The CDR3 nucleotides are TGTGCCAGCAGCCCCAGGACAGGGCGGGTTAGTAACACTGAAGCTTTCTTT. Translation: CASSPRTGRVSNTEAFF.

This clone was detected a few times. At one of its ends the junction is not consistent with the germline gene, which may arise from a read error. The rearrangement joins TRBV5-4 to TRBJ2-7; 12 nucleotides align to TRBD2. This CDR3 has 15 amino acids. CDR1 SGHNT and CDR2 YYREEE come from the germline V gene (reference sequence). CDR3: CASSPPGLAGLGENF. The CDR3 DNA is TGTGCCAGCAGCCCCCCGGGACTAGCGGGTCTGGGTGAAAACTTC.